This T cell receptor beta chain was recovered during a study of cytomegalovirus exposure and HLA in healthy donors. Notes on the study in general: The study recorded 150 to 200 TCR beta chains that were cytomegalovirus-associated. Presence/absence analysis assumed near-uniform sequencing depth across donors. Earlier analysis found most TCR beta V segments productive about 87% or about 30% of the time.

The germline gives CDR1 MNHNY, CDR2 SVGAGI (reference sequence). The germline V and J ends were trimmed by 9 bases and 2 bases, with 11 bases remaining between them. The CDR3 has 12 amino acids. The PCR employed 60 Vbeta primers together with 13 Jbeta primers. The table came from immunoSEQ multiplex PCR; TCRdb's copy has only in-frame clones and leaves some out. This sample has roughly 140,000 clones; 75% to 85% occur once, and the top ten carry about 4%. Concerning this clone itself: Its antigen remains unidentified.

The source material was PBMCs. The chain combines TRBV6-6 with TRBJ2-7; a weak D match, TRBD2 (6 bases). The origin of this receptor is a human donor in good health. The CDR3 DNA reads TGTGCCAGTTCGGGAGAACCCTACGAGCAGTACTTC. It is translated as CASSGEPYEQYF.